This entry lists 3 T cell receptor beta chains sequenced from one sample in a study of T-cell reconstitution after alpha-beta-depleted transplantation in children. Preparation of the TCRbeta library was carried out with unique molecular identifiers. Each CDR3 protein gets one entry after TCRdb re-called the PCR reads with MiXCR. The sample carries 200,000 to 250,000 distinct CDR3 sequences, around 13% recorded once. The sequencing here drew on PBMCs from the stem cell graft donor, taken from the stem cell graft. Receptor source: a human donor who donated a stem cell graft to a child with acute lymphoblastic leukemia.

This clonotype was seen repeatedly, ten times or more. This rearrangement joins TRBV20-1 to TRBJ2-7; D is uncertain. The CDR3 sequence is 11 residues long. CDR1 is DFQATT and CDR2 is SNEGSKA in the germline V gene (reference sequence). The V end lost 5 bases, the J end lost 4 bases, and 9 bases lay between the germline ends. The DNA for the CDR3 is TGCAGTGCTTTACACAGATACGAGCAGTACTTC. Its translation: CSALHRYEQYF.

This clonotype was detected many times. The chain joins TRBV14 to TRBJ2-1; 7 nucleotides line up with TRBD2. In germline, CDR1 is SGHDN, CDR2 FVKESK. V shed 5 bases and J 8 bases; nucleotides not matched to a gene: 15. CDR3 length: 16 amino acids. This chain's CDR3 is CASSSHVTPGRDEQFF. The CDR3 DNA follows: TGTGCCAGCAGCTCCCATGTAACCCCGGGGAGGGATGAGCAGTTCTTC.

This clonotype has ten or more counts. As DNA, the CDR3 is TGCGCCAGCAGCTTGGACGGACAGGGCACCCGTGAGCAGTTCTTC. Amino acid sequence: CASSLDGQGTREQFF. V and J are TRBV5-1 and TRBJ2-1; 8 bases fit TRBD1. The CDR3 consists of 15 residues. Per germline, CDR1 SGHRS and CDR2 YFSETQ. After removal of 0 bases from V and 9 bases from J, the junction contained 8 bases not matched to a gene. Full variable domain (outside the CDR3, taken from reference TRBV5-1 and TRBJ2-1): KAGVTQTPRYLIKTRGQQVTLSCSPISGHRSVSWYQQTPGQGLQFLFEYFSETQRNKGNFPGRFSGRQFSNSRSEMNVSTLELGDSALYLCASSLDGQGTREQFFGPGTRLTVL.